This TCR beta chain was captured by sequencing in a study of T cell clones after liver transplantation (dated by TCRdb to about 2019). As for the study more broadly: The samples were obtained from ITN030ST, a randomized trial that attempted immunosuppression withdrawal within 2 years after liver transplantation. Until randomization at 12-24 months post-transplant, subjects were given standard immunosuppression, with no induction therapy. To count as tolerant, a recipient had to stay completely off immunosuppression for at least one year without liver enzymes climbing beyond twice the upper limit of normal. As an antigen-independent comparator for the donor-reactive sequences, third party-reactive TCRbeta sequences from pre-transplant MLRs were identified as well. Donor-reactive T cell clones were identified by TCRbeta sequencing following a pre-transplant mixed lymphocyte reaction and were subsequently tracked in post-transplant blood. Of the eight recipients, three were HCV-positive, while the remaining recipients had been transplanted for non-autoimmune, non-viral indications. A cohort of 8 liver transplant recipients was studied, of whom 3 were classified as tolerant and 5 as non-tolerant.

A distance of 13 bases separates the germline ends of V and J, which lose 6 bases and 5 bases respectively. The germline V gene encodes CDR1 MNHNS and CDR2 SASEGT. Taken from cysteine to phenylalanine, the CDR3 has 13 residues. Of the read, only the CDR3 DNA is kept; its 39 bases are in frame from base 1. Using immunoSEQ, frozen genomic DNA was subjected to high-throughput TCRbeta CDR3 sequencing, a process that included PCR amplification, mapping, bias correction and internal controls. The published analysis was carried out like this. Productive rearrangements were retained, and unique TCRbeta sequences were defined by the CDR3 nucleotide sequence together with the V and J gene. A sequence counted as donor-reactive only if the sequence showed at least 5-fold expansion in CFSE-low cells compared with unstimulated pre-transplant cells and had a frequency of at least 0.01%. Minimum frequency thresholds were set for each subject on the basis of the unstimulated sample with the lowest template count, so that a detection power of at least 90% was ensured. Jensen-Shannon divergence between the top 1000 TCRbeta sequences after and before transplant was used to measure repertoire turnover. Two-sided Fisher's exact tests were used to test for changes in the detection of donor-reactive sequences. This immuneACCESS table, as held by TCRdb, lists in-frame sequences with V and J called but not all clones. Of the missing ones, under half trace to an unresolved V gene in checked studies; the others have no known cause. That table gives V, J and clone size, and the DNA gave D and trimming. The sample table records fewer than 7,000 clones; 30% to 35% of these occur just once. The ten largest clones add up to about 16% of the sample.

What the work shows at the level of the full study, not this receptor alone: A greater decline was seen for donor-reactive sequences than for third party-reactive sequences, suggesting partial antigen-specific deletion unrelated to withdrawal success. In two subjects, low numbers of available donor cells limited the measurable donor-reactive repertoire. Because no allograft tissue specimens were available, donor-reactive T cells may have migrated into the graft instead of being deleted. In 5 of 8 subjects, circulating donor-reactive CD4 TCRbeta sequences decreased significantly after transplant, regardless of tolerance or HCV status. Once repertoire turnover was taken into account, donor-reactive detection showed a significant reduction for CD4 in 7 of 8 subjects and for CD8 in 8 of 8. Conclusions were preliminary, limited by small, heterogeneous patient numbers and non-standardized post-transplant time points.

Alloreactive TCRbeta sequences were defined by sequencing the proliferating CFSE-low cells from the MLR. In the CFSE-MLRs, pre-transplant recipient cells were stimulated either by donor PBMCs, splenocytes or lymph node cells, or by third-party PBMCs. All 8 studied subjects were randomized to immunosuppression withdrawal. The Qiagen DNeasy Blood and Tissue Kit was used for genomic DNA isolation. This clone was seen more than once but under ten times. It has no known antigen specificity. No base qualities exist here, and no much larger clone lies one base off it. The TCR was taken from a human patient who received a liver transplant. After a transplant, the graft donor may have provided part of the T cells. Recombination connected TRBV6-1 to TRBJ1-1, and TRBD1 may be the D gene, going by 5 matching bases. What was sequenced was CD4+ T cells from cultured PBMCs. The CDR3 here reads CASRGHGGTEAFF. Read as DNA, the sequence is TGTGCCAGCAGGGGCCATGGGGGGACTGAAGCTTTCTTT.